Presented here are 27 T cell receptor beta chains from one specimen sequenced in a study of post-analysis software for immune sequencing data. Whole-study results and caveats: Five TRBV segments, including TRBV5-6, TRBV5-1 and TRBV20-1, were more frequent in patients than controls.

Which antigens these TCRs recognize remains unknown. Sequencing libraries made from TCR beta cDNA carried unique molecular identifiers. TCRdb re-called the PCR reads with MiXCR, one entry per CDR3 protein. The data show about 680,000 distinct CDR3 sequences, 55% to 60% seen once. Sequencing input: blood. The source is a girl between 2 and 10 years old with multiple sclerosis.

The chain uses TRBV29-1 and TRBJ2-5; a possible D gene is TRBD2 (7 bases). Trimming stripped 3 bases from V and 2 bases from J, with 13 bases between. This CDR3 region has 14 residues. Germline CDR1 reads SQVTM; CDR2 reads ANQGSEA. The CDR3 DNA reads as TGCAGCGTTGACGAGGGGAGGGGGCAAGAGACCCAGTACTTC. Translation gives CSVDEGRGQETQYF. Full variable domain (missing parts from reference TRBV29-1 and TRBJ2-5): SAVISQKPSRDICQRGTSLTIQCQVDSQVTMMFWYRQQPGQSLTLIATANQGSEATYESGFVIDKFPISRPNLTFSTLTVSNMSPEDSSIYLCSVDEGRGQETQYFGPGTRLLVL.

This clonotype came up a few times. The J gene is TRBJ2-7, the V gene TRBV7-8; the match to TRBD1 covers 11 bases. Germline CDR1 is SGHVS and CDR2 is FQNEAQ. V trimming: 3 bases; J trimming: 2 bases; junction bases outside the gene matches: 3. This CDR3 comprises 15 residues. The CDR3 spells CASSLGTGGPYEQYF. DNA of the CDR3: TGTGCCAGCAGCTTGGGGACAGGGGGTCCCTACGAGCAGTACTTC.

V is TRBV4-1 and J is TRBJ2-7; D gene ambiguous. CDR1 and CDR2 from the germline V gene are MGHRA and YSYEKL. With 4 bases removed from V and 0 bases from J, the gap between germline ends came to 10 bases. CDR3 length: 14 residues. CDR3 in amino acids: CASSLQDHSYEQYF. The CDR3 DNA follows: TGCGCCAGCAGCCTCCAGGACCACTCCTACGAGCAGTACTTC.

The chain recombines TRBV29-1 with TRBJ2-3; D possibly corresponds to TRBD2 (5 bases). Germline CDR1 SQVTM, CDR2 ANQGSEA. The germline V and J ends were trimmed by 0 bases and 8 bases, with 15 bases remaining between them. The CDR3 totals 14 residues. In DNA form, the CDR3 reads TGCAGCGTTGAAGACCGGGGAAAGACGGGTACGCAGTATTTT. It codes for CSVEDRGKTGTQYF.

V and J are TRBV29-1 and TRBJ2-3; D call uncertain. Between the trimmed V and J ends, which lost 8 bases and 3 bases, there was a span of 18 bases. This CDR3 region has 14 residues. The germline V gene encodes CDR1 SQVTM and CDR2 ANQGSEA. This CDR3 is CSHLPTAPTDTQYF. CDR3 in DNA: TGCAGCCACCTACCGACTGCACCTACAGATACGCAGTATTTT.

This clonotype was observed a single time. The chain employs TRBV11-1 and TRBJ2-1, with 9 bases fitting TRBD1. This CDR3 has 17 residues. From germline, CDR1 is SGHAT and CDR2 FQDESV (reference sequence). Trimming at V came to 5 bases and at J to 2 bases, leaving 10 bases not matched to a gene. CDR3 protein: CASSGTGNTITYNEQFF. In DNA form, the CDR3 reads TGTGCCAGCAGCGGGACAGGGAACACAATTACCTACAATGAGCAGTTCTTC.

The V and J genes are TRBV16 and TRBJ1-5; tentatively, D is TRBD1 (6 bases). The CDR3 spans 17 residues. Trimming took 1 base from V and 1 from J, leaving 14 bases between them. CDR1 and CDR2 from the germline V gene are KGHSY and FQNENV. CDR3 DNA sequence: TGTGCCAGCAGCCAATTCCCAAAGGACAGCAGCAATCAGCCCCAGCATTTT. Its translation: CASSQFPKDSSNQPQHF. The whole variable domain, filled in from reference TRBV16 and TRBJ1-5, reads GEEVAQTPKHLVRGEGQKAKLYCAPIKGHSYVFWYQQVLKNEFKFLISFQNENVFDETGMPKERFSAKCLPNSPCSLEIQATKLEDSAVYFCASSQFPKDSSNQPQHFGDGTRLSIL.

The chain joins TRBV30 to TRBJ2-7; 9 nucleotides match TRBD1. This CDR3 has 12 residues. With 8 bases clipped from V and 12 bases from J, the junction kept 14 bases outside the gene matches. Germline V CDR1 and CDR2: GTSNPN, SVGIG (reference sequence). Here the CDR3 DNA reads TGTGCCGCCGCCCGGGGACAGGGACCTGCGTACTTC. As protein: CAAARGQGPAYF.

The V call is TRBV9, the J call TRBJ2-1, with D unresolved. The germline gives CDR1 SGDLS, CDR2 YYNGEE. The CDR3 spans 13 residues. V shed 3 bases and J shed 4 bases, with 8 bases lying between them. In DNA, the CDR3 is TGTGCCAGCAGCGGTCACAAGTACAATGAGCAGTTCTTC. This translates into CASSGHKYNEQFF.

The rearrangement uses TRBV25-1 and TRBJ2-1; 7 positions agree with TRBD2. Germline V gene sequence: CDR1 MGHDK, CDR2 SYGVNS. With 3 bases clipped from V and 7 bases from J, the junction kept 9 bases outside the gene matches. The length of the CDR3 is 15 residues. The CDR3 coding sequence is TGTGCCAGCAGTGATTCCACTAGCGCTGGGAATGAGCAGTTCTTC. Encoded protein: CASSDSTSAGNEQFF. The entire variable domain, with the rest obtained from reference TRBV25-1 and TRBJ2-1, is as follows: EADIYQTPRYLVIGTGKKITLECSQTMGHDKMYWYQQDPGMELHLIHYSYGVNSTEKGDLSSESTVSRIRTEHFPLTLESARPSHTSQYLCASSDSTSAGNEQFFGPGTRLTVL.

This clonotype was seen a few times. The V and J genes are TRBV6-2 or TRBV6-3 and TRBJ2-3; D possibly corresponds to TRBD2 (5 bases). This CDR3 comprises 12 residues. Germline V gene lookup returns CDR1 MNHEY and CDR2 SVGEGT. With 8 bases removed from V and 2 bases from J, the gap between germline ends came to 8 bases. The CDR3 region has the DNA TGTGCCAGCTGGACTTTCACAGATACGCAGTATTTT. Its translation: CASWTFTDTQYF.

The chain uses TRBV2 and TRBJ2-7, with D maybe TRBD2 (7 bases). The CDR3 spans 17 residues. CDR1 SNHLY and CDR2 FYNNEI come from the germline V gene. Trimming left V 3 bases short and J 2 bases short, with 20 bases between. CDR3 nucleotides: TGTGCCAGCAGTGATATAAGGGGGGGACTCCCCACCTACGAGCAGTACTTC. Its protein product is CASSDIRGGLPTYEQYF.

The chain is built from TRBV5-1 and TRBJ2-7; 8 bases match TRBD1. V dropped 4 bases and J dropped 6; count of bases not matched to a gene: 12. CDR3 length equals 15 residues. Germline-derived CDR1 and CDR2 are SGHRS and YFSETQ. Here the CDR3 reads CASSTTGTGGGEQYF. The CDR3 coding sequence is TGCGCCAGCAGCACAACCGGGACAGGAGGGGGCGAGCAGTACTTC. The variable domain in full, with the rest retrieved from reference TRBV5-1 and TRBJ2-7, is KAGVTQTPRYLIKTRGQQVTLSCSPISGHRSVSWYQQTPGQGLQFLFEYFSETQRNKGNFPGRFSGRQFSNSRSEMNVSTLELGDSALYLCASSTTGTGGGEQYFGPGTRLTVT.

This clonotype has just a few counts. The chain links TRBV12-3 or TRBV12-4 to TRBJ2-5; 12 bases match TRBD1. V gave up 2 bases and J gave up 2 bases; unmatched junction bases: 9. The CDR3 is 18 amino acids. The CDR3 here is CASSLLLEGQGAQETQYF. The CDR3 DNA follows: TGTGCCAGCAGTTTATTGTTAGAGGGACAGGGGGCTCAAGAGACCCAGTACTTC.

This clonotype was seen a few times. This chain joins TRBV12-3 or TRBV12-4 and TRBJ2-7; no definite D call. This CDR3 region has 13 residues. Trimming took 2 bases from V and 2 from J, leaving 7 bases between them. The CDR3 is CASSLSAAYEQYF. DNA for the CDR3: TGTGCCAGCAGTTTAAGCGCCGCCTACGAGCAGTACTTC.

A few counts support this clonotype. The chain couples TRBV7-2 to TRBJ2-3; TRBD1 agrees at 7 bases. The CDR3 is 15 residues long. The V gene's germline CDR1 is SGHTA and CDR2 FQGNSA. V was clipped by 5 bases and J by 5 bases; unmatched bases: 10. The CDR3 loop is CASSPSGTEVDTQYF. In DNA, the CDR3 is TGTGCCAGCAGCCCAAGTGGGACAGAAGTAGATACGCAGTATTTT.

The chain recombines TRBV7-2 with TRBJ2-1; D uncertain. This CDR3 has 13 amino acids. The V gene's germline CDR1 is SGHTA and CDR2 FQGNSA. V shed 1 base and J shed 11 bases, with 12 bases lying between them. This CDR3 is CASSLDVPDKQFF. As DNA, the CDR3 is TGTGCCAGCAGCTTAGATGTCCCCGATAAGCAGTTCTTC.

This chain uses TRBV20-1 with TRBJ2-4; D is ambiguous. The CDR3 is 14 residues long. Between the trimmed V and J ends, which lost 5 bases and 8 bases, there was a span of 19 bases. Germline lookup yields CDR1 DFQATT and CDR2 SNEGSKA (reference sequence). The CDR3 sequence is CSAPDDLRRDIQYF. The CDR3, as DNA: TGCAGTGCTCCGGACGACCTTAGGCGAGACATTCAGTACTTC.

In this sample, this clonotype turned up a few times. The V and J genes are TRBV2 and TRBJ1-2, with no clear D. Germline assignment: CDR1 SNHLY and CDR2 FYNNEI. This CDR3 region has 13 residues. With 4 bases removed from V and 2 bases from J, the gap between germline ends came to 8 bases. The CDR3 nucleotides are TGTGCCAGCAGTGTCGCCGGAAACTATGGCTACACCTTC. Its protein is CASSVAGNYGYTF.

This clonotype was seen only a few times. The CDR3 loop reads CASSSWGSTTDTQYF. CDR3 in DNA: TGTGCCAGCAGTTCCTGGGGGTCTACCACAGATACGCAGTATTTT. The chain carries TRBV11-1 and TRBJ2-3; D tentatively fits TRBD1 or TRBD2 (5 bases each). V dropped 6 bases and J dropped 2 bases, with 15 bases sitting between them. The CDR3 has 15 amino acids. Germline V gene sequence: CDR1 SGHAT, CDR2 FQDESV (reference sequence).

This clonotype was seen only once. The rearrangement uses TRBV25-1 and TRBJ2-1; D not resolved. Germline loops: CDR1 MGHDK, CDR2 SYGVNS. Trimming stripped 3 bases from V and 0 bases from J, with 12 bases between. There are 16 residues in the CDR3. The CDR3 here is CASSDPRAPSYNEQFF. CDR3 bases: TGTGCCAGCAGTGACCCCCGGGCCCCCTCCTACAATGAGCAGTTCTTC.

The chain employs TRBV27 and TRBJ2-1, with D possibly being TRBD1 or TRBD2 (9 bases each). CDR1 and CDR2 (germline): MNHEY, SMNVEV (reference sequence). This CDR3 contains 18 residues. Trimming cost V 8 bases and J 8 bases, with 31 bases left between them. Written as DNA, the CDR3 is TGTGCCAGCCGCCTAACAGGGGGCGTAGGCGGGAGGGCCGATGAGCAGTTCTTC. It yields the protein CASRLTGGVGGRADEQFF.

The chain has TRBV6-5 and TRBJ1-1; no reliable D call. There are 14 residues in the CDR3. Germline V gives CDR1 MNHEY, CDR2 SVGAGI. V was shortened by 5 bases and J by 0 bases, with 10 bases between the two germline ends. DNA for the CDR3: TGTGCCAGCAGTCCCCGGCCAGTGAACACTGAAGCTTTCTTT. Amino acid sequence: CASSPRPVNTEAFF.

The J gene is TRBJ2-3, the V gene TRBV20-1; D assignment may be TRBD1 or TRBD2 (5 bases each). The V end lost 5 bases, the J end lost 10 bases, and 16 bases lay between the germline ends. Germline V gene lookup returns CDR1 DFQATT and CDR2 SNEGSKA (reference sequence). This CDR3 contains 12 residues. CDR3 coding DNA: TGCAGTGCTTTCCCCGAGGGACGTGCGCAGTATTTT. Translating it yields CSAFPEGRAQYF.

The rearrangement uses TRBV3-1 and TRBJ2-1; D is unclear. V lost 1 base and J 5 bases, leaving 9 bases between the germline ends. The CDR3 covers 14 residues. Germline V gene data show CDR1 as LGHDT and CDR2 as YNNKEL (reference sequence). CDR3 region: CASSQVHGHNEQFF. The DNA of the CDR3 is TGTGCCAGCAGCCAAGTGCACGGCCACAATGAGCAGTTCTTC.

There are a few counts of this clonotype. The rearrangement uses TRBV6-5 and TRBJ2-1; 8 positions agree with TRBD2. Germline CDR1 MNHEY, CDR2 SVGAGI. This CDR3 is 17 amino acids long. The trim removed 4 bases at V and 0 bases at J, leaving 8 bases unmatched. CDR3 residues: CASSSPTSGSSYNEQFF. CDR3 coding DNA: TGTGCCAGCAGTTCCCCCACTAGCGGTAGCTCCTACAATGAGCAGTTCTTC.

The rearrangement joins TRBV25-1 to TRBJ2-1, with D perhaps TRBD2 (6 bases). Germline V gene data show CDR1 as MGHDK and CDR2 as SYGVNS. The V and J ends lost 3 bases and 6 bases respectively, with 21 bases between them. The length of the CDR3 is 17 residues. CDR3: CASSDGVGVADINEQFF. The CDR3 coding sequence is TGTGCCAGCAGTGACGGGGTAGGGGTAGCGGATATCAATGAGCAGTTCTTC.